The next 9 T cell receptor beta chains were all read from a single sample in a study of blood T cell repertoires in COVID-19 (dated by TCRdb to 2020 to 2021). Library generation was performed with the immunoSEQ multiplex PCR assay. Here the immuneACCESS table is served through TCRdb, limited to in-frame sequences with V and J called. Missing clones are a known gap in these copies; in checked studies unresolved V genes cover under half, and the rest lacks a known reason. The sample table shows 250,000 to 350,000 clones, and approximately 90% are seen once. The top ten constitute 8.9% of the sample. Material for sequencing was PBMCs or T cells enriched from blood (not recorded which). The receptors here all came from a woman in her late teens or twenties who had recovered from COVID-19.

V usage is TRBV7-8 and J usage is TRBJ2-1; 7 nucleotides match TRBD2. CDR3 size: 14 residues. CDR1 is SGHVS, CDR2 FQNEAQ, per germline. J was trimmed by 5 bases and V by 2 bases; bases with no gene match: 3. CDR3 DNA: TGTGCCAGCAGCTTACGGGGGGACGACAATGAGCAGTTCTTC. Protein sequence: CASSLRGDDNEQFF. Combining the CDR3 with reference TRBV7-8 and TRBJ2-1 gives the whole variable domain GAGVSQSPRYKVAKRGQDVALRCDPISGHVSLFWYQQALGQGPEFLTYFQNEAQLDKSGLPSDRFFAERPEGSVSTLKIQRTQQEDSAVYLCASSLRGDDNEQFFGPGTRLTVL.

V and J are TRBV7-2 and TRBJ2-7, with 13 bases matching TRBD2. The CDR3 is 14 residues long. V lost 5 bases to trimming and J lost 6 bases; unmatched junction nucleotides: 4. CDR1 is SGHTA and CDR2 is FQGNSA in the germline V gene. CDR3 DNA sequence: TGTGCCAGCAGCCAACTAGCGGGAGGGAGCGAGCAGTACTTC. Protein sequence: CASSQLAGGSEQYF.

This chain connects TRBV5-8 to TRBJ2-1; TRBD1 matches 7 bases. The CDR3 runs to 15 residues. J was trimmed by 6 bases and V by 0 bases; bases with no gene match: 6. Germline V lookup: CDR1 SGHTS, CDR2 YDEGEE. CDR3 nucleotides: TGTGCCAGCAGCTTGGGTGGGACAGTTCCCAATGAGCAGTTCTTC. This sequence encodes CASSLGGTVPNEQFF. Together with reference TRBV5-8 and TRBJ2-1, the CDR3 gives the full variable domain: EAGVTQSPTHLIKTRGQQATLRCSPISGHTSVYWYQQALGLGLQFLLWYDEGEERNRGNFPPRFSGRQFPNYSSELNVNALELEDSALYLCASSLGGTVPNEQFFGPGTRLTVL.

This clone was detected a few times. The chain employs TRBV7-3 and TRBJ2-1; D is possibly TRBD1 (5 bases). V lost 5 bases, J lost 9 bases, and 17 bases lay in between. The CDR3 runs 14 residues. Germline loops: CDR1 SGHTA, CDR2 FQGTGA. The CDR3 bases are TGTGCCAGCAGCCCCTCGTCAGGGAAGGGTGAGCAGTTCTTC. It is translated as CASSPSSGKGEQFF.

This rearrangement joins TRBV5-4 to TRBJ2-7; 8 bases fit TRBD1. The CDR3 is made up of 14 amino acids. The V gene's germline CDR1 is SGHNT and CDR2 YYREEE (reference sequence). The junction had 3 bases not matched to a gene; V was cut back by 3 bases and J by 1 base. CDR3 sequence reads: CASSYGTGSYEQYF. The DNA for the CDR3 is TGTGCCAGCAGCTATGGGACAGGATCCTACGAGCAGTACTTC.

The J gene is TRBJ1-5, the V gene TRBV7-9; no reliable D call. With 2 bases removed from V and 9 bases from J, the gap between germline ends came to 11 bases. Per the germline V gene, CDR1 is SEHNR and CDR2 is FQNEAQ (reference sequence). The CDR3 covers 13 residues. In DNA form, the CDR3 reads TGTGCCAGCAGCTTATTAGTTGGAGGGCCCCAGCATTTT. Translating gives CASSLLVGGPQHF.

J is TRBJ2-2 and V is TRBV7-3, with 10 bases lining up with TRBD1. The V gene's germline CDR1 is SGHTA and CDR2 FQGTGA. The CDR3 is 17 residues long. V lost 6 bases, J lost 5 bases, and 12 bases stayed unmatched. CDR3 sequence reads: CASSLNVDRGNTGELFF. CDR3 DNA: TGTGCCAGCAGTCTAAATGTGGACAGGGGGAATACCGGGGAGCTGTTTTTT.

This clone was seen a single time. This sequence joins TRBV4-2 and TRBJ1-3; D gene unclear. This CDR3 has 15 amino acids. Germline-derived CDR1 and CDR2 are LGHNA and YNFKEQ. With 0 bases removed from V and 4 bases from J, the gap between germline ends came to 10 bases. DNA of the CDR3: TGTGCCAGCAGCCAAGATCTCGAGGGAGGAAACACCATATATTTT. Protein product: CASSQDLEGGNTIYF.

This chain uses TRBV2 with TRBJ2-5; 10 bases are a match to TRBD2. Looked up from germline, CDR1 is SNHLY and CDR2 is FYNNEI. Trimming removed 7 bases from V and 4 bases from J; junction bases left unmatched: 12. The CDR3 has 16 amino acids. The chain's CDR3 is CASIPSGRAVRETQYF. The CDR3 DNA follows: TGTGCCAGCATCCCCAGCGGGAGGGCCGTCCGAGAGACCCAGTACTTC.